This T cell receptor (beta chain) was documented in a study of blood T cells in healthy people across ages. Through a sample-barcoded 5' primer and a J-beta primer mix, a second PCR was run for roughly 6 to 12 cycles. Samples each returned at least 3 million CDR3-containing paired-end reads. TCRdb re-derived calls from the 5' RACE reads in MiXCR, one entry per CDR3 protein. The sample carries more than 650,000 distinct CDR3 sequences, approximately 21% recorded once. The CDR3 totals 19 residues. With 1 base removed from V and 0 bases from J, the gap between germline ends came to 19 bases. Germline V gene sequence: CDR1 SGHAT, CDR2 FQNNGV.

The sequence was obtained from a man aged 70 or older in good health. The rearrangement uses TRBV11-2 and TRBJ2-1, with D perhaps TRBD2 (5 bases). Sequencing used blood. The CDR3, as DNA: TGTGCCAGCAGCTTAGGCCTGGGGTTAGCGAGAGCCTCCTACAATGAGCAGTTCTTC. This codes for CASSLGLGLARASYNEQFF.